This TCR beta chain stems from a study of T cell changes during pregnancy in multiple sclerosis (dated by TCRdb to between 2019 and 2020). Study-level background: Changes in the T cell repertoire over the course of pregnancy were examined in this study in women with multiple sclerosis.

Libraries were made using the immunoSEQ multiplex PCR assay. The clones in this table, taken by TCRdb from immuneACCESS, are in-frame only. Not every clone is retained; where verified, under half of the shortfall comes from an unresolved V gene, and the cause of the rest is unknown. This sample lists around 92,000 clones; approximately 94% were detected once. The top ten constitute 0.99% of the sample. The germline V gene encodes CDR1 SGHDN and CDR2 FVKESK. V is cut by 3 bases and J by 5 bases, and the space between the germline ends is 10 bases. From cysteine to phenylalanine, the CDR3 is 13 amino acids long. Only the CDR3 region is kept as DNA, spanning 39 bases read in frame from base 1. Note on this clone: This clone's antigen is unknown. No base quality values were provided; no much bigger clone lies one nucleotide off.

The sequenced sample was peripheral blood, obtained after pregnancy. This receptor chain uses TRBV14 and TRBJ2-5; TRBD2 is a possible D gene, resting on 6 matching bases. This receptor was identified in a female donor with multiple sclerosis, enrolled in a pregnancy study. The CDR3 region reads CASSHGGIETQYF. The sequenced DNA: TGTGCCAGCAGCCATGGGGGGATCGAGACCCAGTACTTC.